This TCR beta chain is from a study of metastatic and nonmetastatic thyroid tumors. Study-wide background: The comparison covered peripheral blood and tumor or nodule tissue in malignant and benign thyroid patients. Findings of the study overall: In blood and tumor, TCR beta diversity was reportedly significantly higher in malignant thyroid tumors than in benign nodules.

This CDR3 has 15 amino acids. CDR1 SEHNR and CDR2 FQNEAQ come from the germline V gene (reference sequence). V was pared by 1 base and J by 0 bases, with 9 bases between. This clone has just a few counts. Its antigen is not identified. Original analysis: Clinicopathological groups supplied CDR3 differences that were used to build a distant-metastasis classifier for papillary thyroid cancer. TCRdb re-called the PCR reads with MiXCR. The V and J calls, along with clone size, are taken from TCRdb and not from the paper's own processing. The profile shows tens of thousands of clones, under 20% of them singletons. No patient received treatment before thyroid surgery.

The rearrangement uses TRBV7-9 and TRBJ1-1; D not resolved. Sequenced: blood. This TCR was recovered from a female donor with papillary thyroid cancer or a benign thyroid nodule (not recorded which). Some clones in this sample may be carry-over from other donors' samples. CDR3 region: CASSLGGRLNTEAFF. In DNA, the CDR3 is TGTGCCAGCAGCTTAGGAGGTCGGTTGAACACTGAAGCTTTCTTT.